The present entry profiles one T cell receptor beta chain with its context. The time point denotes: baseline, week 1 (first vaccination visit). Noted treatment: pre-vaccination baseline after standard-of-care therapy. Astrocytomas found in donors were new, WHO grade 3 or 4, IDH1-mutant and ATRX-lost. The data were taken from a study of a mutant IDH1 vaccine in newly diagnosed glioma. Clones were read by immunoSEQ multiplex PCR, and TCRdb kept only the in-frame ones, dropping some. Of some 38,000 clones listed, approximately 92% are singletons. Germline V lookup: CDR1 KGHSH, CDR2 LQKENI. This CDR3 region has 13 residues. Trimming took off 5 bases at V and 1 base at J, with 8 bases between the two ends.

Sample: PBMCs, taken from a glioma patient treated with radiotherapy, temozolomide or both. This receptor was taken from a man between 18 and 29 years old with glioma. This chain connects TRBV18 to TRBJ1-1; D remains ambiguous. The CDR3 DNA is TGTGCCAGCTCAACGGACGGGAACACTGAAGCTTTCTTT. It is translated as CASSTDGNTEAFF.